The rows below give T cell receptor beta chains drawn from one sample of a study of T cells in Graves' hyperthyroidism and ophthalmopathy. Via MiXCR, TCRdb re-called the multiplex PCR reads, giving one row per CDR3 protein. The sample consists of under 350,000 distinct CDR3 sequences, roughly 15% of them appearing once. Material for sequencing was blood. The receptors derive from a woman aged 40-49 years with Graves' hyperthyroidism. CDR3s include the opening cysteine and the closing phenylalanine or tryptophan. The order of the fields is CDR3 protein, CDR3 DNA, D gene, J gene, V gene, clone size. D genes are given only for firm matches. Some rows have no size entry. The others give once, few or many, or a class for an expanded clone.

CDR3aa: CASSEKGSNSPLHF
CDR3nt: TGTGCCAGCAGTGAAAAGGGGTCTAATTCACCCCTCCACTTT
d_gene: -
j_gene: TRBJ1-6
v_gene: TRBV6-1
abundance: many

CDR3aa: CASSPIPGGAFHGYTF
CDR3nt: TGTGCCAGCAGCCCAATTCCCGGGGGGGCTTTTCATGGCTACACCTTC
d_gene: -
j_gene: TRBJ1-2
v_gene: TRBV7-8
abundance: many

CDR3aa: CASSVGGHGGSYNEQFF
CDR3nt: TGTGCCAGCAGCGTAGGGGGACATGGGGGGAGCTACAATGAGCAGTTCTTC
d_gene: -
j_gene: TRBJ2-1
v_gene: TRBV9
abundance: few

CDR3aa: CASSFAADSYNEQFF
CDR3nt: TGTGCCAGCAGTTTTGCGGCGGACTCCTACAATGAGCAGTTCTTC
d_gene: -
j_gene: TRBJ2-1
v_gene: TRBV12-3/TRBV12-4
abundance: many

CDR3aa: CASRGGLASTDTQYF
CDR3nt: TGCGCCAGCAGGGGAGGACTAGCGAGCACAGATACGCAGTATTTT
d_gene: TRBD2
j_gene: TRBJ2-3
v_gene: TRBV5-1
abundance: -

CDR3aa: CASSSWTSGTYNEQFF
CDR3nt: TGTGCCAGCAGTTCCTGGACTAGCGGTACCTACAATGAGCAGTTCTTC
d_gene: TRBD2
j_gene: TRBJ2-1
v_gene: TRBV6-2/TRBV6-3
abundance: many

CDR3aa: CASSRTAFNSPLHF
CDR3nt: TGTGCCAGCAGTCGGACAGCCTTTAATTCACCCCTCCACTTT
d_gene: -
j_gene: TRBJ1-6
v_gene: TRBV6-1
abundance: few

CDR3aa: CASRPGLAETNTGELFF
CDR3nt: TGTGCCAGCAGGCCCGGACTAGCGGAGACGAACACCGGGGAGCTGTTTTTT
d_gene: TRBD2
j_gene: TRBJ2-2
v_gene: TRBV7-9
abundance: -

CDR3aa: CASSWGTGGLLETQYF
CDR3nt: TGCGCCAGCAGCTGGGGGACAGGGGGCTTGTTGGAGACCCAGTACTTC
d_gene: TRBD1
j_gene: TRBJ2-5
v_gene: TRBV5-1
abundance: -

CDR3aa: CAISEGSLAGELFF
CDR3nt: TGTGCCATCAGTGAGGGGAGCTTGGCCGGGGAGCTGTTTTTT
d_gene: -
j_gene: TRBJ2-2
v_gene: TRBV10-3
abundance: -

CDR3aa: CSARNQAGEKLFF
CDR3nt: TGCAGTGCTAGGAACCAAGCAGGGGAAAAACTGTTTTTT
d_gene: -
j_gene: TRBJ1-4
v_gene: TRBV20-1
abundance: many

CDR3aa: CASSLDPATGRGSGELFF
CDR3nt: TGTGCCAGCAGTTTAGATCCGGCGACTGGCAGGGGGTCCGGGGAGCTGTTTTTT
d_gene: TRBD1
j_gene: TRBJ2-2
v_gene: TRBV28
abundance: many

CDR3aa: CASSPSGQGGEQYF
CDR3nt: TGTGCCAGCTCACCTTCGGGACAGGGTGGCGAGCAGTACTTC
d_gene: TRBD1
j_gene: TRBJ2-7
v_gene: TRBV18
abundance: many